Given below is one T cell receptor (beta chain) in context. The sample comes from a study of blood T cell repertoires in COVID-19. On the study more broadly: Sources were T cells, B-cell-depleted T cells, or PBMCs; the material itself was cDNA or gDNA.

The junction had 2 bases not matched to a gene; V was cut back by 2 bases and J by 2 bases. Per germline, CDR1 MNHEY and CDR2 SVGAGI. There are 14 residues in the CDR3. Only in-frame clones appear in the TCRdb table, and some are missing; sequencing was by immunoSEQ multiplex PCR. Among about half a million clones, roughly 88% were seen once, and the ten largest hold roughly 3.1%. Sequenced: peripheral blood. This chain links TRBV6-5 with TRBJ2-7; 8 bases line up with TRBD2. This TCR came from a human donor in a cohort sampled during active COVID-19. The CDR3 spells CASSYAGGAYEQYF. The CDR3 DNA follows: TGTGCCAGCAGTTACGCGGGAGGCGCCTACGAGCAGTACTTC.